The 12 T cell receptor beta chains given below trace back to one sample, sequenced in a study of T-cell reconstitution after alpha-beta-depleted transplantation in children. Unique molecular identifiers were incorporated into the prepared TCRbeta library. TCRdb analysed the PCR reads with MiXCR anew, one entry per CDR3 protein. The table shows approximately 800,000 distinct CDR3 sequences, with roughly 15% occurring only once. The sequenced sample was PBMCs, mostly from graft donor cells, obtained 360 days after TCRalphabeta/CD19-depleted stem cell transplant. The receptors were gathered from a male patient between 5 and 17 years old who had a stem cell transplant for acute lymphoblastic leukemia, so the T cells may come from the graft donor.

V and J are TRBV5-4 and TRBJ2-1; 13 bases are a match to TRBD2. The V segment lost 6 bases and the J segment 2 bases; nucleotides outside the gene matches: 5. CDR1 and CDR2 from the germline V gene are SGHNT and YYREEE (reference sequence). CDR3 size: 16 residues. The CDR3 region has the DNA TGTGCCAGCACCAGGACTAGCGGGAGCCCCTACAATGAGCAGTTCTTC. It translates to CASTRTSGSPYNEQFF.

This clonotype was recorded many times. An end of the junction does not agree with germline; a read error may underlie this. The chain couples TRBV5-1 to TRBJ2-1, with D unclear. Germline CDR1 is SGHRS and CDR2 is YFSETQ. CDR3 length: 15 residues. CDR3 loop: CASSLASGPYNEQFF. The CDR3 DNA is TGTGCCAGCAGTTTAGCCTCCGGCCCCTACAATGAGCAGTTCTTC.

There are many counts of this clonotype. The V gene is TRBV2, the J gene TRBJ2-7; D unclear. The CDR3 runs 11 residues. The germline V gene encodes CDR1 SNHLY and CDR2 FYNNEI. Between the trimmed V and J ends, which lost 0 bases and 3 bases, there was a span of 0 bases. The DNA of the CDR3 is TGTGCCAGCAGTGAAGCCTACGAGCAGTACTTC. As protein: CASSEAYEQYF.

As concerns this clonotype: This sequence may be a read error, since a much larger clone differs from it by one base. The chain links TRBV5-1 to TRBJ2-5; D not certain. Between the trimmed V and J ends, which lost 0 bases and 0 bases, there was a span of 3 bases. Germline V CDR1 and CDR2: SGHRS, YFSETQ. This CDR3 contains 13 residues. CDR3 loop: CASSLEYQETQYF. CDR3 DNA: TGCGCCAGCAGCTTGGAATACCAAGAGACCCAGTACTTC.

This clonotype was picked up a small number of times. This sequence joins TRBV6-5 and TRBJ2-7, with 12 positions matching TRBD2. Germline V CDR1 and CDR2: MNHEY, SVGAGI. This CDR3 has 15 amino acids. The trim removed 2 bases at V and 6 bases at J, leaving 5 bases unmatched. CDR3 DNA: TGTGCCAGCAGTTACCTGACTAGCGGGAGTCGCGAGCAGTACTTC. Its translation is CASSYLTSGSREQYF.

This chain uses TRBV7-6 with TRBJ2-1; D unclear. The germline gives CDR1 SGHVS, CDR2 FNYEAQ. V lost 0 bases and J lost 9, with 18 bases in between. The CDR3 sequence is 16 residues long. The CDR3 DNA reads TGTGCCAGCAGCTTAGCGTACCGGGTAACCGGGCGTGAGCAGTTCTTC. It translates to CASSLAYRVTGREQFF. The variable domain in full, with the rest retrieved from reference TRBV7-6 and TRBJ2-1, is GAGVSQSPRYKVTKRGQDVALRCDPISGHVSLYWYRQALGQGPEFLTYFNYEAQQDKSGLPNDRFSAERPEGSISTLTIQRTEQRDSAMYRCASSLAYRVTGREQFFGPGTRLTVL.

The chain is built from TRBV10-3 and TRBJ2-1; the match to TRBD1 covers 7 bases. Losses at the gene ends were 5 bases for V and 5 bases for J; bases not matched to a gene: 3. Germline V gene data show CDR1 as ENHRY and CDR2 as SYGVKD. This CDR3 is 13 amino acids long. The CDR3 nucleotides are TGTGCCATCAGTCGGGACAGTGACAATGAGCAGTTCTTC. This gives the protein CAISRDSDNEQFF.

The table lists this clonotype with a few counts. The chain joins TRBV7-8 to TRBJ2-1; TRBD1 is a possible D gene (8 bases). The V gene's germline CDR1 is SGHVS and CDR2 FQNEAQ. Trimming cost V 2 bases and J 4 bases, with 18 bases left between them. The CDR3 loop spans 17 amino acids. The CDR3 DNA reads TGTGCCAGCAGCTTAAGGGGGGGGGACAGGCTTTACAATGAGCAGTTCTTC. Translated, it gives CASSLRGGDRLYNEQFF.

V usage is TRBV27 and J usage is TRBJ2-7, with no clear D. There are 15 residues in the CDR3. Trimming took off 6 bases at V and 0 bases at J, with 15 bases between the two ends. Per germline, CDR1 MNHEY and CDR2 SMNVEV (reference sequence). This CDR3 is CASSTFPGPSYEQYF. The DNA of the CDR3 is TGTGCCAGCAGCACTTTTCCGGGCCCCTCCTACGAGCAGTACTTC.

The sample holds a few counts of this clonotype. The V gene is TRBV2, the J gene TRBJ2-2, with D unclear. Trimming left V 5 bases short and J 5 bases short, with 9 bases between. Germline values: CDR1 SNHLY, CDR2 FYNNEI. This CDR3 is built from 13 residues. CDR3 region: CASSIFGTGELFF. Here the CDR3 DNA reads TGTGCCAGCAGTATCTTCGGAACCGGGGAGCTGTTTTTT.

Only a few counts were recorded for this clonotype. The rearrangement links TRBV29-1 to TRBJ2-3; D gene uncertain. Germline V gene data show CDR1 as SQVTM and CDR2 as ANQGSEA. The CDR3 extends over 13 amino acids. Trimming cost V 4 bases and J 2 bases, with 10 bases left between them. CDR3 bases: TGCAGCGTTGCCGAACTAAACACAGATACGCAGTATTTT. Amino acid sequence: CSVAELNTDTQYF.

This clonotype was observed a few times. This CDR3 reads CASSEGARGGSETEAFF. The DNA for the CDR3 is TGTGCCAGCAGTGAAGGGGCACGAGGAGGGTCAGAAACTGAAGCTTTCTTT. The J gene is TRBJ1-1, the V gene TRBV6-1; D is ambiguous. Trimming left V 1 base short and J 5 bases short, with 20 bases between. Germline assignment: CDR1 MNHNS and CDR2 SASEGT. This CDR3 is 17 amino acids long.